This record looks at one T cell receptor beta chain sequence and its context. The entry originates in a study of blood T cell repertoires in COVID-19. The overall study: The origin of the acute and convalescent COVID-19 samples was the United States, Italy and Spain. T cells, B-cell-depleted T cells, or PBMCs provided the cDNA or gDNA that served as material.

This CDR3 is built from 12 residues. Trimming shortened V by 3 bases and J by 5 bases, and 10 bases separated the two germline ends. Germline V gene sequence: CDR1 GTSNPN, CDR2 SVGIG (reference sequence). Authors' data handling: Reference gene primer amplification gave estimated nucleated cell counts. Libraries were prepared by immunoSEQ multiplex PCR; TCRdb keeps only in-frame clonotypes and omits some of them. From that table come the V and J calls and clone size; the DNA was used to work out D and trimming. The sample records over 100,000 clones, about four fifths being singletons. This receptor was obtained from a human donor in a cohort sampled during active COVID-19. The rearrangement links TRBV30 to TRBJ1-2; D uncertain. Sequencing was carried out using peripheral blood. CDR3 region: CAWSYNIYGYTF. Here the CDR3 DNA reads TGTGCCTGGAGCTATAATATATATGGCTACACCTTC.